One and the same sample provided the 19 T cell receptor beta chains below, sequenced in a study of blood T cell repertoires in COVID-19. Produced via immunoSEQ multiplex PCR; TCRdb's table is partial and in-frame only. The sample has about 470,000 clones, 87% seen once. Sequencing was performed on PBMCs or T cells enriched from blood (not recorded which). These receptors all stem from a woman younger than 30 who had recovered from COVID-19.

The sample holds one count of this clone. The chain couples TRBV2 to TRBJ1-5; TRBD1 matches 8 bases. The CDR3 consists of 14 residues. CDR1 and CDR2 (germline): SNHLY, FYNNEI. J gave up 8 bases and V 8 bases, and 11 bases lay outside the gene matches. In DNA form, the CDR3 reads TGTGCCAGCGGACAGACAGGGGTGGAAGAGCCCCAGCATTTT. It translates to CASGQTGVEEPQHF. Combining the CDR3 with reference TRBV2 and TRBJ1-5 gives the whole variable domain EPEVTQTPSHQVTQMGQEVILRCVPISNHLYFYWYRQILGQKVEFLVSFYNNEISEKSEIFDDQFSVERPDGSNFTLKIRSTKLEDSAMYFCASGQTGVEEPQHFGDGTRLSIL.

The chain couples TRBV3-1 (or the pseudogene TRBV3-2) to TRBJ1-1; 7 bases are shared with TRBD1. Trimming removed 4 bases from V and 5 bases from J; junction bases left unmatched: 4. Germline values: CDR1 LGHDT, CDR2 YNNKEL (reference sequence). The CDR3 sequence is 13 residues long. In DNA, the CDR3 is TGTGCCAGCAGCCGACAGGGATCGACTGAAGCTTTCTTT. Protein sequence: CASSRQGSTEAFF.

This clone was found many times. The chain joins TRBV7-8 to TRBJ1-6; 9 nucleotides align to TRBD1. CDR1 and CDR2 (germline): SGHVS, FQNEAQ. With V trimmed by 2 bases and J by 7 bases, 3 bases remained unmatched. The CDR3 loop spans 15 amino acids. Written as DNA, the CDR3 is TGTGCCAGCAGCTTAAGGGGACAGGGAAATTCACCCCTCCACTTT. Protein: CASSLRGQGNSPLHF.

The chain employs TRBV7-2 and TRBJ1-1; 10 bases agree with TRBD1. Trimming cost V 0 bases and J 11 bases; bases outside gene matches: 6. Germline CDR1 is SGHTA and CDR2 is FQGNSA. CDR3 length: 14 amino acids. The DNA for the CDR3 is TGTGCCAGCAGCTTAGCGGGACAGGGGTCGTGGGCTTTCTTT. Translating it yields CASSLAGQGSWAFF.

The chain combines TRBV27 with TRBJ1-5, with 9 bases identical to TRBD1. The germline gives CDR1 MNHEY, CDR2 SMNVEV (reference sequence). J gave up 7 bases and V 5 bases, and 12 bases lay outside the gene matches. The CDR3 loop spans 16 amino acids. The CDR3 protein is CASSPPGQGLGQPQHF. The CDR3 region has the DNA TGTGCCAGCAGTCCCCCGGGACAGGGATTAGGACAGCCCCAGCATTTT.

This chain joins TRBV3-1 (or the pseudogene TRBV3-2) and TRBJ2-3, with a tentative D call TRBD2 (6 bases). The V end lost 1 base, the J end lost 2 bases, and 13 bases lay between the germline ends. CDR3 length equals 16 residues. Germline loops: CDR1 LGHDT, CDR2 YNNKEL (reference sequence). The DNA for the CDR3 is TGTGCCAGCAGCCAAGCGCTAGCGTCATACACAGATACGCAGTATTTT. As protein: CASSQALASYTDTQYF.

This clone occurred a few times. The gene calls are TRBV18 and TRBJ2-3, with TRBD2 matching over 8 bases. Germline V gene lookup returns CDR1 KGHSH and CDR2 LQKENI. The CDR3 runs to 18 residues. The trim removed 3 bases at V and 3 bases at J, leaving 14 bases unmatched. The CDR3 region is CASSPLTMTGGNTDTQYF. CDR3 bases: TGTGCCAGCTCACCGCTTACTATGACGGGGGGGAATACAGATACGCAGTATTTT.

This chain uses TRBV20-1 with TRBJ1-2; weak D call: TRBD1 (5 bases). The CDR3 loop spans 10 amino acids. In germline, CDR1 is DFQATT, CDR2 SNEGSKA (reference sequence). Trimming stripped 1 base from V and 8 bases from J, with 5 bases between. The CDR3 is CSARGGGYTF. The CDR3 region has the DNA TGCAGTGCTAGAGGGGGCGGCTACACCTTC.

This clone has just a few counts. This chain connects TRBV19 to TRBJ2-5, with D possibly being TRBD2 (7 bases). The CDR3 extends over 15 amino acids. V lost 4 bases and J 4 bases, leaving 16 bases between the germline ends. The germline gives CDR1 LNHDA, CDR2 SQIVND (reference sequence). The CDR3 DNA reads as TGTGCCAGTAGTAGGGGGGGGGCTCTCGTAGAGACCCAGTACTTC. Translated: CASSRGGALVETQYF.

The V gene is TRBV10-2, the J gene TRBJ1-1; D possibly corresponds to TRBD1 (6 bases). This CDR3 has 16 amino acids. V lost 0 bases and J 0 bases, leaving 11 bases between the germline ends. In germline, CDR1 is WSHSY, CDR2 SAAADI. The CDR3 here is CASSESRGGMNTEAFF. CDR3 sequence (DNA): TGCGCCAGCAGTGAGTCGAGGGGGGGAATGAACACTGAAGCTTTCTTT.

The chain combines TRBV7-9 with TRBJ1-2, with D possibly matching TRBD1 (5 bases). V dropped 8 bases and J dropped 8 bases, with 15 bases sitting between them. Germline V CDR1 and CDR2: SEHNR, FQNEAQ (reference sequence). CDR3 length: 12 residues. The CDR3 loop is CASFRGIDGYTF. CDR3 coding DNA: TGTGCCAGCTTTAGGGGAATAGACGGCTACACCTTC. Full variable domain (outside the CDR3, taken from reference TRBV7-9 and TRBJ1-2): DTGVSQNPRHKITKRGQNVTFRCDPISEHNRLYWYRQTLGQGPEFLTYFQNEAQLEKSRLLSDRFSAERPKGSFSTLEIQRTEQGDSAMYLCASFRGIDGYTFGSGTRLTVV.

The chain recombines TRBV9 with TRBJ2-7, with D perhaps TRBD1 (6 bases). CDR1 is SGDLS, CDR2 YYNGEE, per germline. The CDR3 consists of 16 residues. The V end was cut by 3 bases, the J end by 0 bases, with 16 bases between. CDR3 sequence: CASSETDRPSSYEQYF. The CDR3 DNA reads TGTGCCAGCAGCGAGACGGACAGACCAAGCTCCTACGAGCAGTACTTC.

The rearrangement uses TRBV11-2 and TRBJ2-5, with 7 bases identical to TRBD2. The germline gives CDR1 SGHAT, CDR2 FQNNGV. This CDR3 spans 16 amino acids. V shed 8 bases and J 5 bases; nucleotides not matched to a gene: 17. CDR3 sequence reads: CASGSPGQGGFETQYF. CDR3 DNA sequence: TGTGCCAGCGGATCACCGGGGCAGGGAGGGTTCGAGACCCAGTACTTC. Looking up the rest from reference TRBV11-2 and TRBJ2-5 gives the full variable domain: EAGVAQSPRYKIIEKRQSVAFWCNPISGHATLYWYQQILGQGPKLLIQFQNNGVVDDSQLPKDRFSAERLKGVDSTLKIQPAKLEDSAVYLCASGSPGQGGFETQYFGPGTRLLVL.

V gene TRBV5-4 combines with J gene TRBJ2-7; tentative D call: TRBD1 (6 bases). Germline assignment: CDR1 SGHNT and CDR2 YYREEE (reference sequence). V was shortened by 6 bases and J by 1 base, with 11 bases between the two germline ends. This CDR3 comprises 13 residues. The CDR3 DNA reads as TGTGCCAGCAAACTCGGACAGTCCTACGAGCAGTACTTC. This codes for CASKLGQSYEQYF. Variable domain in full (rest from reference TRBV5-4 and TRBJ2-7): ETGVTQSPTHLIKTRGQQVTLRCSSQSGHNTVSWYQQALGQGPQFIFQYYREEENGRGNFPPRFSGLQFPNYSSELNVNALELDDSALYLCASKLGQSYEQYFGPGTRLTVT.

This clone appeared a single time. This chain uses TRBV10-3 with TRBJ1-3; D perhaps matches TRBD1 (6 bases). CDR1 ENHRY and CDR2 SYGVKD come from the germline V gene. This CDR3 is 14 amino acids long. V was shortened by 7 bases and J by 0 bases, with 10 bases between the two germline ends. The DNA of the CDR3 is TGTGCCATCACAGGGGACAACTCTGGAAACACCATATATTTT. Translating it yields CAITGDNSGNTIYF.

This chain links TRBV19 with TRBJ1-5; D ambiguous. The CDR3 extends over 14 amino acids. In germline, CDR1 is LNHDA, CDR2 SQIVND (reference sequence). Trimming took 5 bases from V and 0 from J, leaving 8 bases between them. The CDR3 nucleotides are TGTGCCAGTAGTGTAGTATATAGCAATCAGCCCCAGCATTTT. It encodes CASSVVYSNQPQHF.

This clone has a single count. The identical CDR3 is also encoded by other nucleotide sequences in the sample. The chain is built from TRBV9 and TRBJ2-3; D is undetermined. Trimming shortened V by 0 bases and J by 0 bases, and 5 bases separated the two germline ends. CDR3 length: 14 amino acids. Germline V gene lookup returns CDR1 SGDLS and CDR2 YYNGEE. CDR3: CASSVAVSTDTQYF. In DNA, the CDR3 is TGTGCCAGCAGCGTAGCGGTGAGCACAGATACGCAGTATTTT.

The chain couples TRBV3-1 (or the pseudogene TRBV3-2) to TRBJ2-1, with 8 bases matching TRBD1. Germline values: CDR1 LGHDT, CDR2 YNNKEL (reference sequence). CDR3 size: 14 residues. Germline trimming cut 4 bases from V and 3 bases from J; bases unmatched to any gene: 2. CDR3 amino acids: CASSRTGNYNEQFF. The CDR3 DNA reads as TGTGCCAGCAGCCGGACAGGGAACTACAATGAGCAGTTCTTC.

V and J are TRBV4-1 and TRBJ2-1; D perhaps matches TRBD1 (5 bases). This CDR3 has 14 amino acids. Trimming cost V 3 bases and J 5 bases, with 11 bases left between them. Germline loops: CDR1 MGHRA, CDR2 YSYEKL. The CDR3 sequence: CASSQGDRNNEQFF. In DNA, the CDR3 is TGCGCCAGCAGCCAGGGCGACAGAAACAATGAGCAGTTCTTC.